There are many counts of the clone carrying this T cell receptor beta chain. Its antigen remains unknown. This sample is drawn from a study of T-cell reconstitution after alpha-beta-depleted transplantation in children. Unique molecular identifiers were incorporated during preparation of the TCRbeta library. MiXCR, applied by TCRdb to the PCR reads, yields one record per CDR3 protein. This table has about 280,000 distinct CDR3 sequences, 11% appearing once. Study-wide points: Alpha-beta T cells about two months after transplant reportedly derived from several hundred expanded graft clones. T-cell numbers and diversity, one year after transplant, stemmed largely from T cells that were newly produced. There were some patients whose high TCRbeta diversity at day 60 came from surviving recipient T cells and thymic progenitors.

Germline V lookup: CDR1 SQVTM, CDR2 ANQGSEA. The CDR3 consists of 10 residues. The V and J ends lost 7 bases and 10 bases, in that order; junction bases with no gene match: 7. Specimen: peripheral blood, collected 180 days after TCRalphabeta/CD19-depleted stem cell transplant. The chain couples TRBV29-1 to TRBJ2-7; 7 nucleotides align to TRBD1. The origin of this receptor is a male patient aged 2 to 10 who had a stem cell transplant for chronic granulomatous disease, so the T cells may come from the graft donor. CDR3 nucleotides: TGCAGCGCCACTGGGGACAGCCAGTACTTC. Protein sequence: CSATGDSQYF.